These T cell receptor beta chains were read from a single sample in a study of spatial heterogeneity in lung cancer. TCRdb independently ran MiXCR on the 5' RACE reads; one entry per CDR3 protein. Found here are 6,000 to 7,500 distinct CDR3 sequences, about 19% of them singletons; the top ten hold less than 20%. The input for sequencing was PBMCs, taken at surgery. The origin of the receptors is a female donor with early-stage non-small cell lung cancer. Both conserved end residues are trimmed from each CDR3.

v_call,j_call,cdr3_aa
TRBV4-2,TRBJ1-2,ASSQEGAHKDGYT
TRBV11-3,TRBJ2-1,ASSPGGRSSYNEQF
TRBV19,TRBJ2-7,ASSIGLAASYEQY
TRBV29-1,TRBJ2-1,SARTGDHNEQF
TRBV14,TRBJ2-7,ASSQELDSYEQY
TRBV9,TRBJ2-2,ASSGTLAGTGELF
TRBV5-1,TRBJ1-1,ASSLGVTTAGNTEAF
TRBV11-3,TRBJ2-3,ASSHSSGTGEIRTDTQY
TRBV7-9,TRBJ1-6,ASSSISGTLNSPLH
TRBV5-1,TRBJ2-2,ASSRDMNELF
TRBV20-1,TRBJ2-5,SASMGGRRETQY
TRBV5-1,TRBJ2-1,ASNAGGGRNEQF
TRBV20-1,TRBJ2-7,SANPSGHSSEQY
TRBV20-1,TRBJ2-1,SARNPGQGVFEQF
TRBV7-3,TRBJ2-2,VSSYSQTRTGELF
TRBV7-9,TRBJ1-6,ASSPGGPLH
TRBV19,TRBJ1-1,ASSPRGRMNTEAF
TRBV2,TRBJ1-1,ASPPGQGWTEAF
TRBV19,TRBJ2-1,ASTERGRGAEQF
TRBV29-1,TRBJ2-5,SIKEPQETQY
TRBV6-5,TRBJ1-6,ASSFSQGSGSPLH
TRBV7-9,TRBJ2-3,ASSFLGMSDTQY
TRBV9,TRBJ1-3,ASSVGDARSGNTIY
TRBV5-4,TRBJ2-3,ASSLGVSTQY
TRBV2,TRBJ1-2,ASKKRGGGYT
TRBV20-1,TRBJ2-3,SASLLSDTQY
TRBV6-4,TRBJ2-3,ASSATKKDTQY
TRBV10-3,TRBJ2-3,AISAIGGSGTDTQY
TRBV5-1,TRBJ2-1,ASSFPGSSYNEQF
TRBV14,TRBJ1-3,ASSQEFSGNTIY
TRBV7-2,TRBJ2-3,ASSLEAEDTQY
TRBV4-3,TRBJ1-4,ASSPRTAPNEKLF
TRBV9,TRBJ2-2,ASSPGTVFNGGELF
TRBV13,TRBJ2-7,ASSPSGTSRTYEQY
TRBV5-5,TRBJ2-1,ASSRASDRFYYNEQF
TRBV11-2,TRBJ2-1,ASSLRASSYNEQF
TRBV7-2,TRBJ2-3,ASSMSGTSTDTQY
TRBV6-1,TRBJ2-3,ASSEYPKLTQY
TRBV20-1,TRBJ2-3,SARGTSKSAQY
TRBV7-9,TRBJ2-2,AIMGGELF
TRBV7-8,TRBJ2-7,ASSFRIVSEQY
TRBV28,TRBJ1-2,ASGQGRYGYT
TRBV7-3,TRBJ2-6,ASSWDSTSSGANVLT
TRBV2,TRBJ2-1,ASSPGWAAYNEQF
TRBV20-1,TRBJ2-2,SARNSGSTGELF
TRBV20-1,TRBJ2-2,SARRAGELF
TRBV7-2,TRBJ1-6,ASSLNYDYSPLH
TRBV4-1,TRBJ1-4,ASSQEWTGGATNEKLF
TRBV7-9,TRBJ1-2,ASSSHLGQDSYGYT
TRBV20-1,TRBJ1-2,SASVSNYGYT
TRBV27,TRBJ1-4,ASSLMGVPGEKLF
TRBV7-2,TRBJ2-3,ASSLAGLSTDTQY
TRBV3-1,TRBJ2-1,ASSPEGLAVTEAYNEQF
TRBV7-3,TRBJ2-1,ASSFPQAGGLNEQF
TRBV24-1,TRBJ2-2,ATSDGTADTGELF
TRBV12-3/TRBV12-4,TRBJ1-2,ASSRVFDGYT
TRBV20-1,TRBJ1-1,SASGRPTEAF
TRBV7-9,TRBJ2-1,ASSQLVTEQF
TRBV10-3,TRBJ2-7,AISESGTSGGNRQY